Listed here are 20 T cell receptor beta chains from one sample, sequenced in a study of blood T cells in healthy people across ages (dated by TCRdb to 2015 to 2017). Library generation was performed with 5' RACE. Instrument used: Illumina HiSeq 2500. The second PCR ran for roughly 7 to 12 cycles and used a J-beta primer mix along with a sample-barcoded 5' primer. The raw public data were reprocessed by TCRdb itself: fastp quality trimming at Q25, MiXCR clonotype calling, in-frame beta chains only. Entries that share a CDR3 protein sequence are merged under the most common genes and DNA. This sample gives about 970,000 distinct CDR3 sequences in total; roughly 51% of them show up just once. About a fifth of the sample goes to the ten largest clones. Sequencing was done on a sample of blood. Receptors were obtained from a woman aged 60-75 years in good health.

This clonotype has only a few counts. CDR3: CSASSGGNNEQFF. CDR3 nucleotide sequence: TGCAGTGCTTCCTCGGGGGGGAACAATGAGCAGTTCTTC. The rearrangement uses TRBV20-1 and TRBJ2-1, with 8 bases identical to TRBD2. V lost 5 bases, J lost 5 bases, and 5 bases stayed unmatched. CDR3 size: 13 residues. CDR1 and CDR2 (germline): DFQATT, SNEGSKA (reference sequence).

The chain employs TRBV7-2 and TRBJ2-5; 11 positions match TRBD2. The ends lost 3 bases at V and 11 bases at J; junction bases unmatched: 2. The CDR3 runs to 12 residues. In germline, CDR1 is SGHTA, CDR2 FQGNSA. The CDR3 DNA sequence: TGTGCCAGCAGCTTTAGCGGGAGGGAGCAGTACTTC. It translates to CASSFSGREQYF. Looking up the rest from reference TRBV7-2 and TRBJ2-5 gives the full variable domain: GAGVSQSPSNKVTEKGKDVELRCDPISGHTALYWYRQSLGQGLEFLIYFQGNSAPDKSGLPSDRFSAERTGGSVSTLTIQRTQQEDSAVYLCASSFSGREQYFGPGTRLLVL.

The rearrangement links TRBV24-1 to TRBJ2-3, with TRBD1 identical over 8 bases. The junction had 1 base not matched to a gene; V was cut back by 3 bases and J by 6 bases. The CDR3 length is 13 residues. Germline CDR1 is KGHDR and CDR2 is SFDVKD. The CDR3 reads CATSDGQGDTQYF. In DNA form, the CDR3 reads TGTGCCACCAGTGATGGACAGGGCGATACGCAGTATTTT.

The rearrangement joins TRBV28 to TRBJ2-3, with D possibly TRBD2 on 6 matching bases. Deletions cut 6 bases from V and 2 bases from J, with 21 bases between. Germline lookup yields CDR1 MDHEN and CDR2 SYDVKM. The CDR3 extends over 17 amino acids. The chain's CDR3 is CASSPTRGRDSTDTQYF. The CDR3, as DNA: TGTGCCAGCAGCCCGACGCGGGGAAGGGATTCCACAGATACGCAGTATTTT.

This chain uses TRBV20-1 with TRBJ2-7; a possible D gene is TRBD2 (5 bases). CDR3 length equals 15 residues. V was clipped by 0 bases and J by 6 bases, with 18 bases between them. Germline CDR1 and CDR2: DFQATT and SNEGSKA (reference sequence). The CDR3 bases are TGCAGTGCTAGAGATTTGAGAGGGCCAAAAACCGAGCAGTACTTC. Protein sequence: CSARDLRGPKTEQYF.

This clonotype was observed a few times. V is TRBV21-1 and J is TRBJ2-5; the DNA was not compared with TRBD1, the D call given in the table. TRBV21-1 is a documented pseudogene. The CDR3 extends over 14 amino acids. Written as DNA, the CDR3 is TGTGCCAGCAGCTGGCGGACAACACAAGAGACCCAGTACTTC. This encodes CASSWRTTQETQYF.

The chain uses TRBV7-2 and TRBJ2-1, with D maybe TRBD2 (5 bases). Germline loops: CDR1 SGHTA, CDR2 FQGNSA. The CDR3 is made up of 16 amino acids. With 6 bases removed from V and 0 bases from J, the gap between germline ends came to 15 bases. DNA for the CDR3: TGTGCCAGCAGTCTACAACCGGGAAGCTCCTACAATGAGCAGTTCTTC. Translation gives CASSLQPGSSYNEQFF.

This clonotype was picked up a small number of times. This sequence joins TRBV27 and TRBJ1-6; TRBD1 matches 7 bases. The CDR3 runs 15 residues. V gave up 5 bases and J gave up 11 bases; unmatched junction bases: 12. From germline, CDR1 is MNHEY and CDR2 SMNVEV (reference sequence). The CDR3 coding sequence is TGTGCCAGCAGTAAACCGACAGGGACTCGAGCACCCCTCCACTTT. Amino acid sequence: CASSKPTGTRAPLHF.

The rearrangement joins TRBV6-5 to TRBJ2-6; no clear D. V was cut by 0 bases and J by 4 bases, with 7 bases left in between. The CDR3 extends over 15 amino acids. CDR1 and CDR2 from the germline V gene are MNHEY and SVGAGI. CDR3 residues: CASSYSMGGANVLTF. The CDR3 nucleotides read TGTGCCAGCAGTTACTCGATGGGGGGGGCCAACGTCCTGACTTTC.

This chain joins TRBV4-1 and TRBJ2-3; 7 bases are shared with TRBD2. Germline V gene data show CDR1 as MGHRA and CDR2 as YSYEKL. The CDR3 runs to 16 residues. Losses at the gene ends were 0 bases for V and 5 bases for J; bases not matched to a gene: 8. The CDR3 bases are TGCGCCAGCAGCCAAGAGGGCGGGGGTGCGGTAGATACGCAGTATTTT. This translates into CASSQEGGGAVDTQYF.

The V and J genes are TRBV12-3 or TRBV12-4 and TRBJ1-6, with a tentative D call TRBD1 (5 bases). This CDR3 spans 16 amino acids. With 3 bases removed from V and 6 bases from J, the gap between germline ends came to 15 bases. CDR3 region: CASSLSTGGPNSPLHF. In DNA form, the CDR3 reads TGTGCCAGCAGTTTGTCCACCGGGGGACCTAATTCACCCCTCCACTTT.

This rearrangement joins TRBV11-2 to TRBJ2-2; D may be TRBD2 (5 bases). V dropped 6 bases and J dropped 6 bases, with 14 bases sitting between them. Germline V CDR1 and CDR2: SGHAT, FQNNGV. CDR3 size: 14 residues. CDR3 sequence (DNA): TGTGCCAGCAGACAAAACCGGGGTCCCGGGGAGCTGTTTTTT. Its protein is CASRQNRGPGELFF.

This clonotype has only a few counts. This chain links TRBV4-1 with TRBJ2-7; 8 bases are a match to TRBD1. There are 16 residues in the CDR3. The V and J ends lost 1 base and 4 bases, in that order; junction bases with no gene match: 9. Germline V gene data show CDR1 as MGHRA and CDR2 as YSYEKL. As DNA, the CDR3 is TGCGCCAGCAGCCAAGTGTTCGGGCAGGGGGCATACGAGCAGTACTTC. Its protein product is CASSQVFGQGAYEQYF.

The chain joins TRBV2 to TRBJ2-1; maybe TRBD2 (5 bases). The CDR3 covers 13 residues. Trimming left V 3 bases short and J 5 bases short, with 8 bases between. Germline loops: CDR1 SNHLY, CDR2 FYNNEI. The DNA of the CDR3 is TGTGCCAGCAGTGATTTGACTAACAATGAGCAGTTCTTC. It yields the protein CASSDLTNNEQFF.

The gene calls are TRBV7-6 and TRBJ1-5; TRBD1 aligns across 8 bases. The CDR3 spans 15 residues. V lost 4 bases and J lost 5; bases outside the gene matches: 7. Germline V gives CDR1 SGHVS, CDR2 FNYEAQ. CDR3: CASSSYSGGHQPQHF. CDR3 in DNA: TGTGCCAGCAGCTCGTATTCAGGGGGCCATCAGCCCCAGCATTTT.

The table lists this clonotype with a few counts. The chain joins TRBV9 to TRBJ2-7; 10 nucleotides match TRBD2. V lost 3 bases and J lost 2; bases outside the gene matches: 5. The CDR3 sequence is 15 residues long. In germline, CDR1 is SGDLS, CDR2 YYNGEE. In nucleotides, the CDR3 is TGTGCCAGCAGCGGTGGACTAGCGGAGACCTACGAGCAGTACTTC. Its translation: CASSGGLAETYEQYF.

The J gene is TRBJ2-3, the V gene TRBV4-1; 11 positions agree with TRBD2. J gave up 2 bases and V 4 bases, and 5 bases lay outside the gene matches. The CDR3 consists of 16 residues. Germline CDR1 and CDR2: MGHRA and YSYEKL. CDR3 DNA: TGCGCCAGCAGCCTTAGCGGGAGGGCCATCACAGATACGCAGTATTTT. Translated: CASSLSGRAITDTQYF.

The chain links TRBV12-3 or TRBV12-4 to TRBJ2-3; D possibly corresponds to TRBD2 (5 bases). The CDR3 has 11 residues. The V gene lost 6 bases and the J gene lost 8 bases, with 9 bases spanning the gap. CDR3: CASRLGGTQYF. The CDR3 DNA follows: TGTGCCAGCAGACTCGGAGGTACGCAGTATTTT.

The gene calls are TRBV20-1 and TRBJ2-1, with 8 bases fitting TRBD2. The CDR3 covers 14 residues. CDR1 and CDR2 from the germline V gene are DFQATT and SNEGSKA (reference sequence). Unmatched junction bases numbered 7, after V lost 8 bases and J lost 1 base. The CDR3 DNA reads TGCAGTTCATATAGCGGGATTTCCTACAATGAGCAGTTCTTC. As protein: CSSYSGISYNEQFF.

The chain links TRBV11-2 to TRBJ2-1, with 12 bases lining up with TRBD2. The CDR3 is 16 amino acids. Germline loops: CDR1 SGHAT, CDR2 FQNNGV. Unmatched junction bases numbered 0, after V lost 2 bases and J lost 1 base. The CDR3 region is CASSLTSGRSYNEQFF. As DNA, the CDR3 is TGTGCCAGCAGCTTAACTAGCGGGAGGTCCTACAATGAGCAGTTCTTC.